This T cell receptor (beta chain) was profiled in a study of cytomegalovirus exposure and HLA in healthy donors. General study points: Most TCR sequences were seen very rarely across donors, but some public TCRs occurred in many. Reportedly, cytomegalovirus status was diagnosed with high sensitivity and specificity. One later analysis, an examination of the approximately 130 validation repertoires, found that first-cohort TCR clusters tended to co-occur in them. In vitro confirmation showed three CMV-associated chains to be CMV antigen specific.

A word on this clone: Its antigen is not known.

TCRdb's copy holds only in-frame clones and misses some; the assay was immunoSEQ multiplex PCR. The sample has about 57,000 clones; approximately 93% are singletons. This TCR came from a young woman in good health and CMV-seronegative. The sequenced material came from PBMCs.

CDR3 residues: CASSGQLLYSNQPQHF. The CDR3 DNA sequence: TGTGCCAGTTCGGGACAGCTACTCTATAGCAATCAGCCCCAGCATTTT. The V gene is TRBV2, the J gene TRBJ1-5, with 7 bases that match TRBD1. Germline V lookup: CDR1 SNHLY, CDR2 FYNNEI. CDR3 length: 16 amino acids. V was pared by 9 bases and J by 0 bases, with 11 bases of the junction left unmatched.